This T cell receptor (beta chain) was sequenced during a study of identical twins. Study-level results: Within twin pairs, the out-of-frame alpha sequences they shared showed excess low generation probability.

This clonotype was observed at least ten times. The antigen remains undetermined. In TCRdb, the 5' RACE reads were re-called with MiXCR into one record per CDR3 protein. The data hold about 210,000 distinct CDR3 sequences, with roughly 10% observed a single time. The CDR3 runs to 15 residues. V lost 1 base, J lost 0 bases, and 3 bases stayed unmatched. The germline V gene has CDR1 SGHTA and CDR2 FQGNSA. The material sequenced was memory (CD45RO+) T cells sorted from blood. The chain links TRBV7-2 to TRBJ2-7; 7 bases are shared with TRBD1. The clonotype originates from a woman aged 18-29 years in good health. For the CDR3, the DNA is TGTGCCAGCAGCTTAGAGGGACAGCTCTCCTACGAGCAGTACTTC. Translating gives CASSLEGQLSYEQYF.